The rows below give T cell receptor beta chains drawn from one sample of a study of cytomegalovirus exposure and HLA in healthy donors. Sequencing used immunoSEQ multiplex PCR; TCRdb keeps in-frame clones, though not all of them. Of more than 95,000 clones in the sample, about 69% were seen once. The sequenced material came from PBMCs. The receptor source for this set is a man aged 40-49 years in good health and CMV-seronegative. Each CDR3 is given with its conserved first and last residue. The D gene is left open where the match is weak. The size of a clone is reported for some rows only, either as once, few or many, or as a class for expanded clones.

d_call j_call clone_size v_call cdr3_nt cdr3_aa
TRBD1 TRBJ1-5 once TRBV23-1 TGCGCCAGCAGCCCCGGGACAGGGGGTGCTTATAGCAATCAGCCCCAGCATTTT CASSPGTGGAYSNQPQHF
TRBD2 TRBJ2-2 - TRBV5-1 TGCGCCAGCAGAGGGGGACTAGCGGGGGCCGGGGAGCTGTTTTTT CASRGGLAGAGELFF
- TRBJ2-7 - TRBV7-6 TGTGCCAGCAGCTCAACGGAGATCTACGAGCAGTACTTC CASSSTEIYEQYF
TRBD1 TRBJ2-7 - TRBV2 TGTGCCAGCAGCGGGGACAGGGCTTCCTACGAGCAGTACTTC CASSGDRASYEQYF
TRBD2 TRBJ2-1 - TRBV29-1 TGCAGCGTTGTTTCCGGGAGGGCCCACAATGAGCAGTTCTTC CSVVSGRAHNEQFF
TRBD1 TRBJ2-7 - TRBV6-5 TGTGCCAGCAGCAAAACCGGGACAGGGGGCTACGAGCAGTACTTC CASSKTGTGGYEQYF
- TRBJ2-7 few TRBV7-9 TGTGCCAGCAGGGGGAGCTCCTACGAGCAGTACTTC CASRGSSYEQYF
TRBD2 TRBJ2-7 - TRBV11-2 TGTGCCAGCCGACGACTAGCGGGGGGAATACCCTACGAGCAGTACTTC CASRRLAGGIPYEQYF
TRBD1 TRBJ2-7 - TRBV30 TGTGCCTGGATAGGTGTCGGTACAGGGGGGACCTACGAGCAGTACTTC CAWIGVGTGGTYEQYF
TRBD1 TRBJ1-3 - TRBV15 TGTGCCACCAGCAGAGATTGGACAGGCTTCGGAAACACCATATATTTT CATSRDWTGFGNTIYF
TRBD1 TRBJ1-1 - TRBV6-5 TGTGCCAGCAGTTACTTACAGGGGGCGGGTACTGAAGCTTTCTTT CASSYLQGAGTEAFF
- TRBJ1-3 - TRBV19 TGTGCCAGTAGGCTGGCGGGCGTCGGAAACACCATATATTTT CASRLAGVGNTIYF
TRBD1 TRBJ1-2 - TRBV29-1 TGCAGCGCTGCCCGGGACAGGCGCTATGGCTACACCTTC CSAARDRRYGYTF
TRBD1 TRBJ1-1 - TRBV11-3 TGTGCCAGCAGCGTTACAGGGGCTGAAGCTTTCTTT CASSVTGAEAFF
- TRBJ1-4 - TRBV30 TGTGCCTGGAGGAGGAAGTCGAACGAAAAACTGTTTTTT CAWRRKSNEKLFF
- TRBJ1-2 - TRBV6-5 TGTGCCAGCAGCCGTGATCAAGAGAACTATGGCTACACCTTC CASSRDQENYGYTF
- TRBJ1-1 - TRBV19 TGTGCCAGTAGAGGGGGGAACACTGAAGCTTTCTTT CASRGGNTEAFF
- TRBJ2-7 - TRBV7-8 TGTGCCAGCAGCCCTCGCGGGACAGCGAAAACCTACGAGCAGTACTTC CASSPRGTAKTYEQYF
TRBD1 TRBJ2-7 few TRBV18 TGTGCCAGCTCACTCGGACAGGGGAACCGCTACGAGCAGTACTTC CASSLGQGNRYEQYF
TRBD1 TRBJ2-7 - TRBV18 TGTGCCAGCTCACCTCCCGGGACAGGGGGTCTTTACGAGCAGTACTTC CASSPPGTGGLYEQYF
TRBD2 TRBJ2-1 - TRBV30 TGTGCCTGGAGTGTACTAGCGGGAGGATCCAATGAGCAGTTCTTC CAWSVLAGGSNEQFF
TRBD2 TRBJ2-3 - TRBV23-1 TGCGCCAGCAGTCAATCGTCGCTAGCGGGAACTAGCACAGATACGCAGTATTTT CASSQSSLAGTSTDTQYF
- TRBJ2-7 - TRBV4-1 TGCGCCAGCAGCCTAGCAAGCAACTACGAGCAGTACTTC CASSLASNYEQYF
TRBD2 TRBJ2-1 - TRBV27 TGTGCCAGCACCACGACTAGCGGGGGTGGTAATGAGCAGTTCTTC CASTTTSGGGNEQFF
TRBD1 TRBJ1-4 - TRBV2 TGTGCCAGCAGGAGGACAGGGGCTAATGAAAAACTGTTTTTT CASRRTGANEKLFF
- TRBJ2-2 - TRBV5-1 TGCGCCTCAGGGGTCATCGGCGGGGAGCTGTTTTTT CASGVIGGELFF
- TRBJ2-7 - TRBV9 TGTGCCAGCAGCGTAAGGGACTTCTCCTACGAGCAGTACTTC CASSVRDFSYEQYF
- TRBJ2-6 - TRBV7-9 TGTGCCAGCAGCTTGGACAGCTCTGGGGCCAACGTCCTGACTTTC CASSLDSSGANVLTF
TRBD2 TRBJ2-1 - TRBV6-5 TGTGCCAGCAGTTACGTAGCGGGAGGCTTCAATGAGCAGTTCTTC CASSYVAGGFNEQFF
- TRBJ2-3 few TRBV27 TGTGCCAGCAGTTTGGGCAGACGAGCTACGGATACGCAGTATTTT CASSLGRRATDTQYF
- TRBJ1-5 few TRBV19 TGTGCCACTATCGCGCGGGGGGAGCGGCAGCCCCAGCATTTT CATIARGERQPQHF
- TRBJ1-1 - TRBV19 TGTGCCAGTCTCCCCCGACAGGCCCCGAACACTGAAGCTTTCTTT CASLPRQAPNTEAFF
TRBD1 TRBJ2-1 - TRBV29-1 TGCAGCGTTCGAGACAGGGGGTTCGACAATGAGCAGTTCTTC CSVRDRGFDNEQFF
TRBD1 TRBJ1-2 - TRBV6-5 TGTGCCAGCAGGACAGGGGGGGTGTTTACTTCGGGCTACACCTTC CASRTGGVFTSGYTF
- TRBJ1-6 - TRBV5-1 TGCGCCAGCAGCCTCCCAGGACAGAATTCACCCCTCCACTTT CASSLPGQNSPLHF
TRBD1 TRBJ2-6 - TRBV4-3 TGCGCCAGCAGCCAAGATGGGACAGGGGTCTACTCTGGGGCCAACGTCCTGACTTTC CASSQDGTGVYSGANVLTF
TRBD2 TRBJ2-1 - TRBV30 TGTGCCTGGAGACTAGCGGGAGTGAATGAGCAGTTCTTC CAWRLAGVNEQFF
- TRBJ1-4 once TRBV11-3 TGTGCCAGCAGCCTACGGGAGGGGTATGAAAAACTGTTTTTT CASSLREGYEKLFF
- TRBJ2-3 - TRBV19 TGTGCCAGTAGTATCTCGGCAGGGCAAGGGGATACGCAGTATTTT CASSISAGQGDTQYF
TRBD1 TRBJ1-3 - TRBV7-2 TGTGCCAGCAGCTTAGCAACAGGGGGAGGAAACACCATATATTTT CASSLATGGGNTIYF
- TRBJ1-1 - TRBV6-5 TGTGCCAGCAGTTACTCGGTTCTAAACACTGAAGCTTTCTTT CASSYSVLNTEAFF
- TRBJ1-4 once TRBV25-1 TGTGCCAGCAGTGAATATCACGGGTGGGAAAAACTGTTTTTT CASSEYHGWEKLFF
- TRBJ2-7 - TRBV7-9 TGTGCCAGCAGCTTAGTGGTGGGGCGCGCGGCCGAGCAGTACTTC CASSLVVGRAAEQYF
TRBD1 TRBJ2-1 - TRBV7-8 TGTGCCAGCAGCTCACCTCTCGGGACAGGGACGAATGAGCAGTTCTTC CASSSPLGTGTNEQFF
- TRBJ2-2 - TRBV5-1 TGCGCCAGCAGCCCGGGGGGACAGGCGAACACCGGGGAGCTGTTTTTT CASSPGGQANTGELFF
- TRBJ2-7 - TRBV6-1 TGTGCCAGCAGTGAAGCGCTTCAGGGTGGCGAGCAGTACTTC CASSEALQGGEQYF
- TRBJ2-3 - TRBV7-8 TGTGCCAGCAGCTTATATTCCTCTGGAGGGCGCGGAGATACGCAGTATTTT CASSLYSSGGRGDTQYF
TRBD1 TRBJ2-4 - TRBV28 TGTGCCAGCAGTGGGAGGACAGGGGTGACCAAAAACATTCAGTACTTC CASSGRTGVTKNIQYF
- TRBJ1-2 - TRBV7-2 TGTGCCAGCTACAGGGACTATGGCTACACCTTC CASYRDYGYTF
- TRBJ1-1 - TRBV6-5 TGTGCCAGCAGTTACTCGAACAGGAACACTGAAGCTTTCTTT CASSYSNRNTEAFF
- TRBJ2-7 - TRBV10-2 TGCGCCAGCAGCCCAGGCCCATCCTACGAGCAGTACTTC CASSPGPSYEQYF
TRBD2 TRBJ2-3 - TRBV9 TGTGCCAGCAGCGTGGGACTAGCGGGGGGGCCAACAGATACGCAGTATTTT CASSVGLAGGPTDTQYF
TRBD2 TRBJ2-2 - TRBV10-3 TGTGCCATCAGTGAGACTAGCGGGGTCACCGGGGAGCTGTTTTTT CAISETSGVTGELFF
- TRBJ1-2 - TRBV6-6 TGTGCCAGCAGCCCCGACTGGCGACCTAACTATGGCTACACCTTC CASSPDWRPNYGYTF
- TRBJ2-1 many TRBV9 TGTGCCAGCAGTCGACTGGGGCGGACTGAGCAGTTCTTC CASSRLGRTEQFF
TRBD1 TRBJ1-2 - TRBV7-8 TGTGCCAGCAGACCTACGGGACAGGGGAACTATGGCTACACCTTC CASRPTGQGNYGYTF
- TRBJ2-1 once TRBV19 TGTGCCAGTAGTATCCAAGAGGAGATTGAGCAGTTCTTC CASSIQEEIEQFF
- TRBJ2-7 - TRBV2 TGTGCCAGCAGGGGACATTTCTACGAGCAGTACTTC CASRGHFYEQYF
TRBD1 TRBJ2-7 - TRBV18 TGTGCCAGCTCAACCGGGACAGGGTGGGACGAGCAGTACTTC CASSTGTGWDEQYF
TRBD1 TRBJ2-1 few TRBV7-7 TGTGCTAGCAGCGCCGGGACAGAAATCGGTATTGAGCAGTTCTTC CASSAGTEIGIEQFF